This T cell receptor (beta chain) was recovered during a study of OX40 agonist ivuxolimab in advanced cancers. Study-wide context: Patients were given ivuxolimab, an antibody that agonizes OX40 (CD134). Patients were treated with intravenous ivuxolimab, dosed at 0.01 to 10 mg/kg and infused every 2 weeks. Three dose-escalation patients had partial responses: one with hepatocellular carcinoma and two with cutaneous melanoma. Patients with prior anti-PD-1, anti-PD-L1 or anti-CTLA-4 therapy were eligible; about 40% had some.

Assay: immunoSEQ multiplex PCR; the TCRdb copy retains only in-frame clones and omits some. The sample lists 9,500 to 14,000 clones, 70% to 90% seen once, with under 35% in the top ten. The CDR3 spans 15 residues. The germline V gene encodes CDR1 LGHNA and CDR2 YSLEER. V was pared by 0 bases and J by 2 bases, with 11 bases between. The genes are TRBV4-3 and TRBJ2-7; D unclear. The specimen was CD4+ or CD8+ T cells sorted from blood, collected in a trial of the OX40 agonist ivuxolimab. The clonotype comes from an adult with an advanced solid tumor such as melanoma, head and neck, liver or kidney cancer. The CDR3 nucleotides are TGCGCCAGCAGCCAAGAACTGGGGTCGACCTACGAGCAGTACTTC. Amino acid sequence: CASSQELGSTYEQYF.